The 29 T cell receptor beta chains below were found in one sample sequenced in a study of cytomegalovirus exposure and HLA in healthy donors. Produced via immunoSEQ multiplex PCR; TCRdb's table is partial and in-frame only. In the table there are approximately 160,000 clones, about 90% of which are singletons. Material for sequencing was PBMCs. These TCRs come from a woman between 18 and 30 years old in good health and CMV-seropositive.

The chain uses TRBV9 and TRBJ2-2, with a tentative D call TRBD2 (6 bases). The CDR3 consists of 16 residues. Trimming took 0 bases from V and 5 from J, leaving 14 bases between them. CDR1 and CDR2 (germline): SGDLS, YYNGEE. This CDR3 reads CASSVGVAESTGELFF. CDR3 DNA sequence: TGTGCCAGCAGCGTAGGGGTAGCGGAGTCAACCGGGGAGCTGTTTTTT.

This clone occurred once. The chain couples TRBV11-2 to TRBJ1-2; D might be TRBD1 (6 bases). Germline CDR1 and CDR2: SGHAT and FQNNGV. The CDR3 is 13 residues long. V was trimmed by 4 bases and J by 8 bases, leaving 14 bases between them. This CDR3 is CASSSRPRGGYTF. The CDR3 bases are TGTGCCAGCAGCTCGCGACCTAGGGGGGGCTACACCTTC. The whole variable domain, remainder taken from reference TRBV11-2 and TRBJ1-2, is EAGVAQSPRYKIIEKRQSVAFWCNPISGHATLYWYQQILGQGPKLLIQFQNNGVVDDSQLPKDRFSAERLKGVDSTLKIQPAKLEDSAVYLCASSSRPRGGYTFGSGTRLTVV.

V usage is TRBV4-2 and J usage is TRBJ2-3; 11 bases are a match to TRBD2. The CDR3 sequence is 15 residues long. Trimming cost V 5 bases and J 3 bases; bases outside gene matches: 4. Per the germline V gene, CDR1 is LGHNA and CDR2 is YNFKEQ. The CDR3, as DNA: TGTGCCAGCAGCTCTAGACTAGCGGGAACAGATACGCAGTATTTT. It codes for CASSSRLAGTDTQYF.

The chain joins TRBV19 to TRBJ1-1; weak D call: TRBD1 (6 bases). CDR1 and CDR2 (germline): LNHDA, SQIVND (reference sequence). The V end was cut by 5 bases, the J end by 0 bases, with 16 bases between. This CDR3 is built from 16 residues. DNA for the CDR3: TGTGCCAGTAGTTCTTCCAGGACAGACCTGAACACTGAAGCTTTCTTT. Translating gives CASSSSRTDLNTEAFF.

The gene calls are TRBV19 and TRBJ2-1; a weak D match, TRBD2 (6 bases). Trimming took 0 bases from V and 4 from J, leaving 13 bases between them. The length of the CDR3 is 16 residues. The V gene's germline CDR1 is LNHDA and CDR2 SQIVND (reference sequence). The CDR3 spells CASSIDGASVYNEQFF. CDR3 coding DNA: TGTGCCAGTAGTATAGATGGGGCTAGCGTGTACAATGAGCAGTTCTTC.

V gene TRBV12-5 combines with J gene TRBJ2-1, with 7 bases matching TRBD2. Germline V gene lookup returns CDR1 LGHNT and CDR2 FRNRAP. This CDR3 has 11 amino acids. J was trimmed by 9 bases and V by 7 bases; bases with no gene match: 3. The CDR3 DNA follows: TGTGCTAGTGCGCGGGAGCTTGAGCAGTTCTTC. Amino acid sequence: CASARELEQFF.

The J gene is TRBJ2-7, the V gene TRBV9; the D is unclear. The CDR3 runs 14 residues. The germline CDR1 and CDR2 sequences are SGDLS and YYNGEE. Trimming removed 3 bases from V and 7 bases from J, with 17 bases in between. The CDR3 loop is CASSANQSLREQYF. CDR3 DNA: TGTGCCAGCAGCGCGAACCAATCACTACGAGAGCAGTACTTC.

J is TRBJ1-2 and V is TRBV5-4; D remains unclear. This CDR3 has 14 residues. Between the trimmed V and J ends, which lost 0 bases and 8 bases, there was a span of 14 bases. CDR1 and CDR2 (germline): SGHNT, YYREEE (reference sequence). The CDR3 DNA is TGTGCCAGCAGCTTGGCCGTGCAAATAGAAGGCTACACCTTC. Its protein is CASSLAVQIEGYTF.

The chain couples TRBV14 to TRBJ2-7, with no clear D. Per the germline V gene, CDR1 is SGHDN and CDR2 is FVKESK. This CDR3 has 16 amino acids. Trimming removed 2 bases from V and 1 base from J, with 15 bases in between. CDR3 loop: CASSQKSWYGSYEQYF. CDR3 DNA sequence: TGTGCCAGCAGCCAAAAGTCCTGGTACGGTTCCTACGAGCAGTACTTC.

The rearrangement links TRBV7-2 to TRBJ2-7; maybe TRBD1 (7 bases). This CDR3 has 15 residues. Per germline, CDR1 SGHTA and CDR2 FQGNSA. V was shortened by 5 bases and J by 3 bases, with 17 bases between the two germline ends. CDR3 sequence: CASSLLTGRDYEQYF. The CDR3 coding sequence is TGTGCCAGCAGCCTCCTGACAGGGCGGGACTACGAGCAGTACTTC.

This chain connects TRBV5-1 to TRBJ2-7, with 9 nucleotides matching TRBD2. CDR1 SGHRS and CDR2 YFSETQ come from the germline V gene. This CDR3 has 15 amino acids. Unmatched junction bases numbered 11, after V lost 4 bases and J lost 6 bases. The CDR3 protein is CASSPLAGTPLEQYF. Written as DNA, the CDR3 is TGCGCCAGCAGCCCTCTAGCGGGAACCCCCCTCGAGCAGTACTTC.

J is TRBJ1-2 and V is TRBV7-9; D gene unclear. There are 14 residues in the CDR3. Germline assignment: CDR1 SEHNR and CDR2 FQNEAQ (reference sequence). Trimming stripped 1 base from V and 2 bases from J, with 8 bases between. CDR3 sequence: CASSLGRENYGYTF. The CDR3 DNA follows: TGTGCCAGCAGCTTAGGCCGAGAAAACTATGGCTACACCTTC.

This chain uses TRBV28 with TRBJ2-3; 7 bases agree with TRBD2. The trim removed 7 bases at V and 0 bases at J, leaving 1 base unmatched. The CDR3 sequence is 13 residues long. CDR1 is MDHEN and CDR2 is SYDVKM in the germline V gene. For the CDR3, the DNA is TGTGCCAGCACTAGCGGAAGCACAGATACGCAGTATTTT. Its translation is CASTSGSTDTQYF.

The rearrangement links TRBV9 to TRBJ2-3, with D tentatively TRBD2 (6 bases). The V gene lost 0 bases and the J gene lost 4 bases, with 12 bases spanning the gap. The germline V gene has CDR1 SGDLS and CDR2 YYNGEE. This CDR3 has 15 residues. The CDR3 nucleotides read TGTGCCAGCAGCGTAGGACTAGTAGGGTCAGATACGCAGTATTTT. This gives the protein CASSVGLVGSDTQYF. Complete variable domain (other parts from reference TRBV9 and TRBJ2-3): DSGVTQTPKHLITATGQRVTLRCSPRSGDLSVYWYQQSLDQGLQFLIQYYNGEERAKGNILERFSAQQFPDLHSELNLSSLELGDSALYFCASSVGLVGSDTQYFGPGTRLTVL.

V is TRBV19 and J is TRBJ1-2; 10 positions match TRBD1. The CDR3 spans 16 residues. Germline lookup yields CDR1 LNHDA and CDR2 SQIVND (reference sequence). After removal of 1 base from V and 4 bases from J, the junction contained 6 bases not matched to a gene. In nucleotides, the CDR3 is TGTGCCAGTAGTATAGTCCCGGGACAGGGGAGCTATGGCTACACCTTC. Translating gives CASSIVPGQGSYGYTF.

This chain's CDR3 is CASSVGQGRTGELFF. As DNA, the CDR3 is TGTGCCAGCAGCGTGGGACAGGGGAGGACCGGGGAGCTGTTTTTT. V is TRBV2 and J is TRBJ2-2; the match to TRBD1 covers 10 bases. The germline CDR1 and CDR2 sequences are SNHLY and FYNNEI. Trimming cost V 6 bases and J 5 bases; bases outside gene matches: 6. The CDR3 spans 15 residues.

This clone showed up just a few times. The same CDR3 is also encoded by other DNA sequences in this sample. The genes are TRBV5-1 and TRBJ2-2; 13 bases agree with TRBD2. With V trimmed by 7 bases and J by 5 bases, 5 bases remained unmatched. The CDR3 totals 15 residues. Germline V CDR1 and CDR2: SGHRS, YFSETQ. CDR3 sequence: CASRGLAGVTGELFF. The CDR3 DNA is TGCGCCAGCCGCGGACTAGCGGGAGTAACCGGGGAGCTGTTTTTT.

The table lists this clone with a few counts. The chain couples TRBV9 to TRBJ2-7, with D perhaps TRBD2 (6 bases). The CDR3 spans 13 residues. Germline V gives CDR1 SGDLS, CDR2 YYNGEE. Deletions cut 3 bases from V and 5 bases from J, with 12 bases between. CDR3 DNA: TGTGCCAGCAGCGGAAGCCTAGCGCACGAGCAGTACTTC. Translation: CASSGSLAHEQYF.

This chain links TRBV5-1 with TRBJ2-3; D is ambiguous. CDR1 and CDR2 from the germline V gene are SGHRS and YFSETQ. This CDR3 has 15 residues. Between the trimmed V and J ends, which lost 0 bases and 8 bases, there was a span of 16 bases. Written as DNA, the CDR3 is TGCGCCAGCAGCTTGGGGCATAGAGACACCCCTACGCAGTATTTT. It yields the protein CASSLGHRDTPTQYF.

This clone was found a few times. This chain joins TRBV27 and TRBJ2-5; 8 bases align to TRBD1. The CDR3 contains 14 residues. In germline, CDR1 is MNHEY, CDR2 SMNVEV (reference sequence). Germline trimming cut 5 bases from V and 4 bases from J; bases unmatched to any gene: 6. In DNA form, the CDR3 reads TGTGCCAGCAGTCCCCGACAGGGGAGAGAGACCCAGTACTTC. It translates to CASSPRQGRETQYF.

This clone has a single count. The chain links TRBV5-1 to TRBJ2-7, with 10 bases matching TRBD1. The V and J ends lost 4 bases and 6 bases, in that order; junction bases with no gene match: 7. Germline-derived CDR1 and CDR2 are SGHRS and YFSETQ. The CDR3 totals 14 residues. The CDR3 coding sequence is TGCGCCAGCAGCCTGACAGGGGGCGCAGGCGAGCAGTACTTC. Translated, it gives CASSLTGGAGEQYF.

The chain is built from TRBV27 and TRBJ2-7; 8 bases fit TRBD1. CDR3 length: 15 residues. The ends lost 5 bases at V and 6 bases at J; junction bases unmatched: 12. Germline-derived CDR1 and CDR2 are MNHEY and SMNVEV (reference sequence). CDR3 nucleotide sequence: TGTGCCAGCAGTCCCCTCCGGACAGGGTCGATCGAGCAGTACTTC. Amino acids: CASSPLRTGSIEQYF.

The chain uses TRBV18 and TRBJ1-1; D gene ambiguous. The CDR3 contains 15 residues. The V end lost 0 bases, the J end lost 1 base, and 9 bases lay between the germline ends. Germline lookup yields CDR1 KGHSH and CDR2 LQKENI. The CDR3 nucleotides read TGTGCCAGCTCACCACCGAATCCAGGGAACACTGAAGCTTTCTTT. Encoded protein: CASSPPNPGNTEAFF.

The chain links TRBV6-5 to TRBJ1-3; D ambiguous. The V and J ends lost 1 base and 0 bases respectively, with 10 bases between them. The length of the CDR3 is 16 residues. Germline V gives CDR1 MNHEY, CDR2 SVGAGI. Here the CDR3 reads CASSYFSGSSGNTIYF. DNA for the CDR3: TGTGCCAGCAGTTACTTTTCAGGCAGCTCTGGAAACACCATATATTTT.

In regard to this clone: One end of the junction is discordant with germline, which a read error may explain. The CDR3 sequence: CASSQAWGGTGLPKHF. CDR3 in DNA: TGCGCCAGCAGCCAAGCATGGGGAGGGACTGGGCTGCCCAAGCATTTT. V and J are TRBV4-3 and TRBJ1-5; D possibly corresponds to TRBD1 (5 bases). The CDR3 extends over 16 amino acids. Germline CDR1 is LGHNA and CDR2 is YSLEER.

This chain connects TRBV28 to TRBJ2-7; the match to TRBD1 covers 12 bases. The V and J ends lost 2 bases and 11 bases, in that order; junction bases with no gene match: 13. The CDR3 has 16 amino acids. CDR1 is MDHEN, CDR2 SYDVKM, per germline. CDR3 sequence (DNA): TGTGCCAGCAGTTTAAGGGACGGGGACAGGGGGCGTCGTAAGTACTTC. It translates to CASSLRDGDRGRRKYF.

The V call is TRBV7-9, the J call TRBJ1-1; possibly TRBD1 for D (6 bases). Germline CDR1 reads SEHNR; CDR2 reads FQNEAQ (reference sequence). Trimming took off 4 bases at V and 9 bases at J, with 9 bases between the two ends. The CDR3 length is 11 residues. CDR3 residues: CASSWGHQAFF. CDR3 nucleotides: TGTGCCAGCAGCTGGGGACACCAAGCTTTCTTT.

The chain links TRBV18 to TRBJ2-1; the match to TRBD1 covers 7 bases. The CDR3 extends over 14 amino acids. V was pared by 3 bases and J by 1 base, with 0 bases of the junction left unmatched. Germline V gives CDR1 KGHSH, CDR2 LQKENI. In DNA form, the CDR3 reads TGTGCCAGCTCACCCAGGGGGTCCTACAATGAGCAGTTCTTC. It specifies CASSPRGSYNEQFF. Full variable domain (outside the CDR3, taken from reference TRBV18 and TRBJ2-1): NAGVMQNPRHLVRRRGQEARLRCSPMKGHSHVYWYRQLPEEGLKFMVYLQKENIIDESGMPKERFSAEFPKEGPSILRIQQVVRGDSAAYFCASSPRGSYNEQFFGPGTRLTVL.

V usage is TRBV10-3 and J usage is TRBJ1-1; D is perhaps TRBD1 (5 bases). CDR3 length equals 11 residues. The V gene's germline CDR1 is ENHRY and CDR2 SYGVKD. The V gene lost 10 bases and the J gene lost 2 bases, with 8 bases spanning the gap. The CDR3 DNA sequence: TGTGCCACTCAGGGAAACACTGAAGCTTTCTTT. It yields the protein CATQGNTEAFF.